This T cell receptor (beta chain) emerged from a study of monozygotic twins with cystic fibrosis. Regarding the study as a whole: Monozygotic CF twins shared more identical nucleotide clonotypes than unrelated patients. Clonality was generally low (median roughly 0.01), higher in the most severe patients.

Sequenced by immunoSEQ multiplex PCR; TCRdb stores in-frame clones only, minus some. The table has 35,000 or so clones, 84% seen once. To note about this clone: Its antigen is currently unknown.

The CDR3 covers 13 residues. The V end lost 1 base, the J end lost 5 bases, and 11 bases lay between the germline ends. CDR1 and CDR2 (germline): GTSNPN, SVGIG (reference sequence). This rearrangement joins TRBV30 to TRBJ2-5; unclear D gene. The source material was blood. The TCR originated in a girl aged 2 to 10 with cystic fibrosis. The DNA of the CDR3 is TGTGCCTGGAGTGGTGACATGAGGGAGACCCAGTACTTC. Residues: CAWSGDMRETQYF.